This TCR beta chain was obtained from a study of cytomegalovirus exposure and HLA in healthy donors. General study results and limits: It emerged from a later analysis that several of the most significant clusters appeared to be linked to common viral pathogens. For most subjects, TCR beta sequences were reported to predict HLA-A and HLA-B alleles with accuracy.

CDR1 and CDR2 (germline): MNHEY, SVGAGI. V lost 7 bases, J lost 3 bases, and 9 bases stayed unmatched. CDR3 length equals 14 residues. With 60 Vbeta and 13 Jbeta primers, the PCR was carried out. Generated by immunoSEQ multiplex PCR, the TCRdb table keeps only in-frame clones and is missing some. The listing contains more than 70,000 clones. Turning to this clone: As yet, its antigen is unknown.

The chain combines TRBV6-5 with TRBJ2-7; 7 nucleotides agree with TRBD2. This clonotype was obtained from a woman aged 55-70 years in good health and CMV-seronegative. The specimen was PBMCs. In DNA, the CDR3 is TGTGCCAGCACGAAGTCGGGGGGATTCTACGAGCAGTACTTC. Its protein product is CASTKSGGFYEQYF.